Sequencing of this T cell receptor beta chain was carried out in a study of cytomegalovirus exposure and HLA in healthy donors. The study, taken as a whole, reports: One later analysis reportedly identified an Asian-associated ancestry cluster that showed fewer N-insertions than the approximately 700-donor mean. DRB1 had the most TCR associations and HLA-C the fewest, a later analysis found, with rates varying by HLA locus. Earlier results showed most TCR beta V segments being productive about 87% or about 30% of the time.

The PCR contained 60 Vbeta and 13 Jbeta primers. The data were produced by immunoSEQ multiplex PCR, yet TCRdb's version contains in-frame clones alone and is incomplete. The table records about 120,000 clones, approximately 70% of them present only once. Trimming left V 3 bases short and J 2 bases short, with 14 bases between. The CDR3 contains 15 residues. The V gene's germline CDR1 is SNHLY and CDR2 FYNNEI. This clone was picked up a small number of times. The antigen remains undetermined. Sequences were obtained from PBMCs. The V call is TRBV2, the J call TRBJ2-7; D is ambiguous. The TCR originated in a woman between 40 and 50 years old in good health and CMV-seropositive. CDR3: CASSDMGLGAYEQYF. As DNA, the CDR3 is TGTGCCAGCAGTGATATGGGCCTGGGCGCCTACGAGCAGTACTTC.